The clone carrying this T cell receptor beta chain was seen repeatedly, ten times or more. The antigen is not known. The germline V gene encodes CDR1 GTSNPN and CDR2 SVGIG (reference sequence). Trimming removed 3 bases at V and 8 bases at J, with 10 bases between. The CDR3 sequence is 12 residues long. The entry originates in a study of CD8 T cells in ankylosing spondylitis. Generation of TCR beta libraries employed quantitative 5'-RACE incorporating molecular barcodes. TCRdb independently ran MiXCR on the 5' RACE reads; one entry per CDR3 protein. The data show a few hundred thousand distinct CDR3 sequences, with just under 7.5% seen just once and approximately 15% held by the top ten. The study, taken as a whole, reports: Some motif variants were previously reported in reactive arthritis synovial fluid and blood. What appeared characteristic of ankylosing spondylitis blood was a TCR beta motif of fewer than ten highly homologous variants. The authors reported significant enrichment of disease-linked clones in matched ankylosing spondylitis synovial fluid.

Material: blood, either unsorted or a sorted T cell fraction (not recorded which). The TCR comes from a male donor with ankylosing spondylitis. The V gene is TRBV30, the J gene TRBJ1-4, with a possible D match to TRBD1 (5 bases). This chain's CDR3 is CAWRGEGEKLFF. As DNA, the CDR3 is TGTGCCTGGAGAGGGGAGGGGGAAAAACTGTTTTTT.